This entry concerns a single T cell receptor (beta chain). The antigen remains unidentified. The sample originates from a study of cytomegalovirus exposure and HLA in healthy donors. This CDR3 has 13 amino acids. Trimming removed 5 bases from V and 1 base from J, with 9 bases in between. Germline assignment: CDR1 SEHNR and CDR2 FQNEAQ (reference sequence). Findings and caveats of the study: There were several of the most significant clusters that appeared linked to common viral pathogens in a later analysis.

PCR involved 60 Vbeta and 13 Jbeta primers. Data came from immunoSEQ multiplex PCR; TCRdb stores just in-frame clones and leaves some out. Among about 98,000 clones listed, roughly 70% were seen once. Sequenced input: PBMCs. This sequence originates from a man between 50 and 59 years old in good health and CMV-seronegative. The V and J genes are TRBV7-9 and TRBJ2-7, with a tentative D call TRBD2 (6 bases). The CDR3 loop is CASSRGLSYEQYF. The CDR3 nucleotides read TGTGCCAGCAGCCGGGGACTTTCCTACGAGCAGTACTTC.